These 8 T cell receptor beta chains were all obtained from the same sample, sequenced in a study of CXCR3-negative and CXCR3-positive naive CD8 T cells. Notes on the study in general: A higher hydrophobicity marked the TRB CDR3s of CXCR3-positive naive cells versus CXCR3-negative naive cells.

These receptors lack a known antigen. Each TRB cDNA library was prepared by 5' RACE (with UMI labels). One entry per CDR3 protein, without DNA, is what TCRdb gives after re-calling the 5' RACE reads. The sample's table shows under 70,000 distinct CDR3 sequences. Sequenced: naive CXCR3+ CD8+ T cells from blood. Subset specified: CD45RO-CCR7+CD27+CD95- naive CD8+ T cells expressing CXCR3 (TNR3+). These receptors were obtained from a human donor in good health. Some clones in this sample may be carry-over from other donors' samples.

J is TRBJ2-2 and V is TRBV29-1; TCRdb selects TRBD2, and the lack of DNA leaves this call unchecked. The CDR3 loop spans 14 amino acids. The germline V gene has CDR1 SQVTM and CDR2 ANQGSEA. This CDR3 is CSVEWTSVLGELFF.

This chain joins TRBV29-1 and TRBJ1-2. This CDR3 contains 15 residues. Germline CDR1 is SQVTM and CDR2 is ANQGSEA. The CDR3 here is CSVLTGEFSNYGYTF.

The rearrangement uses TRBV11-1 and TRBJ1-1; TCRdb proposes TRBD1, but this gene call is untestable without DNA. Germline-derived CDR1 and CDR2 are SGHAT and FQDESV (reference sequence). CDR3 length: 14 amino acids. Here the CDR3 reads CASSPAGNTRGAFF. Using reference TRBV11-1 and TRBJ1-1 for the parts outside the CDR3, the full variable domain is EAEVAQSPRYKITEKSQAVAFWCDPISGHATLYWYRQILGQGPELLVQFQDESVVDDSQLPKDRFSAERLKGVDSTLKIQPAELGDSAMYLCASSPAGNTRGAFFGQGTRLTVV.

The rearrangement joins TRBV6-5 to TRBJ2-7; without DNA, the TCRdb call of TRBD1 cannot be checked. Germline CDR1 MNHEY, CDR2 SVGAGI. CDR3 length equals 15 residues. This CDR3 is CASSQWTGGLDEQYF.

The rearrangement links TRBV5-6 to TRBJ2-1; as DNA is missing, the TRBD1 call by TCRdb cannot be tested. The CDR3 sequence is 13 residues long. Germline loops: CDR1 SGHDT, CDR2 YYEEEE. The CDR3 here is CASALAGVGEQFF.

The rearrangement joins TRBV5-4 to TRBJ2-7; TCRdb outputs TRBD1, but without DNA this stays unchecked. The CDR3 is made up of 16 amino acids. Germline V gene lookup returns CDR1 SGHNT and CDR2 YYREEE (reference sequence). CDR3 region: CASSQGGDRGAWEQYF.

The chain has TRBV28 and TRBJ2-1; TCRdb indicates TRBD1, and absent DNA this call remains unverified. This CDR3 region has 13 residues. Per germline, CDR1 MDHEN and CDR2 SYDVKM. The CDR3 loop is CATGTGPYNEQFF. The full variable domain, in which reference TRBV28 and TRBJ2-1 provide the parts outside the CDR3, is DVKVTQSSRYLVKRTGEKVFLECVQDMDHENMFWYRQDPGLGLRLIYFSYDVKMKEKGDIPEGYSVSREKKERFSLILESASTNQTSMYLCATGTGPYNEQFFGPGTRLTVL.

V gene TRBV29-1 combines with J gene TRBJ2-7; absent DNA, TCRdb's TRBD1 call cannot be checked. Germline loops: CDR1 SQVTM, CDR2 ANQGSEA. CDR3 length: 13 residues. CDR3 sequence: CSVDGRGGGEQYF.